One and the same sample provided the 15 T cell receptor beta chains below, sequenced in a study of cytomegalovirus exposure and HLA in healthy donors. The study ran its PCR with 60 Vbeta and 13 Jbeta primers. TCRdb keeps only in-frame clones here, not all; method: immunoSEQ multiplex PCR. The sample gives approximately 190,000 clones, more than 60% of which show up once; less than 2.5% is in the top ten. Sequenced sample: PBMCs. Receptors were obtained from a woman aged 25 to 39 in good health and CMV-seropositive.

The rearrangement joins TRBV6-1 to TRBJ2-7; 9 bases are a match to TRBD2. CDR3 length: 15 amino acids. The germline CDR1 and CDR2 sequences are MNHNS and SASEGT. Germline trimming cut 4 bases from V and 2 bases from J; bases unmatched to any gene: 6. The CDR3 loop reads CASSVLAGRTYEQYF. The CDR3 bases are TGTGCCAGCAGTGTTCTAGCGGGAAGAACCTACGAGCAGTACTTC.

In the case of this clone: Additional DNA sequences in this sample encode the identical CDR3. The J gene is TRBJ2-5, the V gene TRBV30, with 15 nucleotides matching TRBD2. Germline V CDR1 and CDR2: GTSNPN, SVGIG (reference sequence). The V gene end was trimmed by 0 bases and the J gene end by 2 bases; junction bases not matched to a gene: 1. The CDR3 runs to 16 residues. CDR3 bases: TGTGCCTGGAGTGTCGGACTAGCGGGGGGGCAAGAGACCCAGTACTTC. Its translation: CAWSVGLAGGQETQYF.

This chain uses TRBV2 with TRBJ1-5, with D possibly TRBD1 on 5 matching bases. The V and J ends lost 5 bases and 2 bases respectively, with 13 bases between them. The germline V gene encodes CDR1 SNHLY and CDR2 FYNNEI. The CDR3 spans 15 residues. The CDR3 nucleotides are TGTGCCAGCAGTAGGAGGGGTTTGGGCAATCAGCCCCAGCATTTT. It codes for CASSRRGLGNQPQHF.

The chain links TRBV7-2 to TRBJ2-7; D gene uncertain. The CDR3 loop spans 12 amino acids. V shed 1 base and J shed 6 bases, with 7 bases lying between them. Germline V gives CDR1 SGHTA, CDR2 FQGNSA. Written as DNA, the CDR3 is TGTGCCAGCAGCTTAGTCCCTCTCGAGCAGTACTTC. Amino acid sequence: CASSLVPLEQYF.

As DNA, the CDR3 is TGTGCCTGGAGTGTAGGACTAGCGGGAGCAGATACGCAGTATTTT. Encoded protein: CAWSVGLAGADTQYF. V usage is TRBV30 and J usage is TRBJ2-3; 13 bases match TRBD2. This CDR3 contains 15 residues. CDR1 and CDR2 from the germline V gene are GTSNPN and SVGIG (reference sequence). V shed 0 bases and J 4 bases; nucleotides not matched to a gene: 1.

This CDR3 reads CASSGWTGDDTEAFF. The CDR3 bases are TGTGCCAGCAGTGGGTGGACAGGAGATGACACTGAAGCTTTCTTT. The chain carries TRBV27 and TRBJ1-1; TRBD1 agrees at 7 bases. V shed 5 bases and J 3 bases; nucleotides not matched to a gene: 9. This CDR3 comprises 15 residues. CDR1 is MNHEY, CDR2 SMNVEV, per germline (reference sequence).

V is TRBV27 and J is TRBJ2-7; 8 positions match TRBD1. V was pared by 1 base and J by 7 bases, with 9 bases of the junction left unmatched. CDR3 size: 15 residues. The germline CDR1 and CDR2 sequences are MNHEY and SMNVEV (reference sequence). CDR3 DNA: TGTGCCAGCAGTTTATTCCGGCAGGGGGCGCGGGAGCAGTACTTC. Protein product: CASSLFRQGAREQYF.

The chain carries TRBV5-1 and TRBJ2-3, with D tentatively TRBD2 (5 bases). The CDR3 covers 14 residues. The germline gives CDR1 SGHRS, CDR2 YFSETQ. Deletions cut 9 bases from V and 3 bases from J, with 17 bases between. CDR3 in DNA: TGCGCCACGGCCCTAGCCGGAATGACAGATACGCAGTATTTT. Protein sequence: CATALAGMTDTQYF.

J is TRBJ1-1 and V is TRBV6-1; TRBD1 is a possible D gene (6 bases). Germline values: CDR1 MNHNS, CDR2 SASEGT. The CDR3 extends over 16 amino acids. V lost 2 bases and J lost 1, with 14 bases in between. The CDR3 region has the DNA TGTGCCAGCAGTGAATACAGGGCGCAGGCGAACACTGAAGCTTTCTTT. Translating gives CASSEYRAQANTEAFF.

The chain is built from TRBV28 and TRBJ2-3, with 8 nucleotides matching TRBD2. This CDR3 is built from 16 residues. V shed 3 bases and J 4 bases; nucleotides not matched to a gene: 9. Germline V gene data show CDR1 as MDHEN and CDR2 as SYDVKM. The CDR3 is CASSFRGGGYADTQYF. The CDR3 DNA follows: TGTGCCAGCAGTTTCCGGGGGGGTGGGTATGCAGATACGCAGTATTTT.

V and J are TRBV7-8 and TRBJ1-2; D unclear. The germline V gene has CDR1 SGHVS and CDR2 FQNEAQ. The CDR3 spans 14 residues. The V gene lost 5 bases and the J gene lost 2 bases, with 12 bases spanning the gap. CDR3 coding DNA: TGTGCCAGCAGCCCCGCGGTAGGCAACTATGGCTACACCTTC. Its translation: CASSPAVGNYGYTF.

The chain links TRBV28 to TRBJ2-1; 13 bases fit TRBD2. V gave up 2 bases and J gave up 3 bases; unmatched junction bases: 7. The CDR3 consists of 18 residues. Germline V gives CDR1 MDHEN, CDR2 SYDVKM. The CDR3 here is CASSLAPGLAGNYNEQFF. The CDR3 DNA is TGTGCCAGCAGTTTAGCCCCGGGACTAGCGGGGAACTACAATGAGCAGTTCTTC.

The rearrangement uses TRBV11-1 and TRBJ2-1; D might be TRBD2 (6 bases). Trimming stripped 1 base from V and 4 bases from J, with 11 bases between. Germline-derived CDR1 and CDR2 are SGHAT and FQDESV (reference sequence). The CDR3 is 15 amino acids. The CDR3 DNA is TGTGCCAGCAGCTTAGAGGAGGGACTGTACAATGAGCAGTTCTTC. It codes for CASSLEEGLYNEQFF.

The chain employs TRBV7-9 and TRBJ1-1; the D gene is possibly TRBD1 (6 bases). The CDR3 has 14 residues. Germline values: CDR1 SEHNR, CDR2 FQNEAQ (reference sequence). Trimming took off 5 bases at V and 1 base at J, with 11 bases between the two ends. The CDR3 region is CASSRTGPNTEAFF. CDR3 coding DNA: TGTGCCAGCAGCCGAACAGGGCCGAACACTGAAGCTTTCTTT. Full variable domain (outside the CDR3, taken from reference TRBV7-9 and TRBJ1-1): DTGVSQNPRHKITKRGQNVTFRCDPISEHNRLYWYRQTLGQGPEFLTYFQNEAQLEKSRLLSDRFSAERPKGSFSTLEIQRTEQGDSAMYLCASSRTGPNTEAFFGQGTRLTVV.

This clone was counted between two and nine times. This chain joins TRBV7-2 and TRBJ2-1, with 12 bases that match TRBD2. V lost 5 bases, J lost 7 bases, and 3 bases stayed unmatched. CDR1 and CDR2 (germline): SGHTA, FQGNSA. CDR3 length: 14 amino acids. The CDR3 reads CASSTTSGRNEQFF. The CDR3 nucleotides are TGTGCCAGCAGCACGACTAGCGGGAGAAATGAGCAGTTCTTC.